This TCR beta chain was observed in a study of CD8 T cells in Susac syndrome. The CDR3 sequence is 14 residues long. V lost 1 base and J lost 4, with 8 bases in between. Germline V gene sequence: CDR1 MGHDK, CDR2 SYGVNS. With random hexamers, 0.5 to 1 ug RNA was reverse transcribed. One entry per CDR3 protein, called by TCRdb with MiXCR from the immunoSEQ multiplex PCR reads. Among around 150,000 distinct CDR3 sequences listed, approximately 95% were seen once. V gene TRBV25-1 combines with J gene TRBJ2-1; D is undetermined. Sequencing was carried out using CD8+ T cells from PBMCs. This TCR was sampled from a human donor with Susac syndrome. The CDR3 coding sequence is TGTGCCAGCAGTGAATTGCTGACTTACAATGAGCAGTTCTTC. This sequence encodes CASSELLTYNEQFF.